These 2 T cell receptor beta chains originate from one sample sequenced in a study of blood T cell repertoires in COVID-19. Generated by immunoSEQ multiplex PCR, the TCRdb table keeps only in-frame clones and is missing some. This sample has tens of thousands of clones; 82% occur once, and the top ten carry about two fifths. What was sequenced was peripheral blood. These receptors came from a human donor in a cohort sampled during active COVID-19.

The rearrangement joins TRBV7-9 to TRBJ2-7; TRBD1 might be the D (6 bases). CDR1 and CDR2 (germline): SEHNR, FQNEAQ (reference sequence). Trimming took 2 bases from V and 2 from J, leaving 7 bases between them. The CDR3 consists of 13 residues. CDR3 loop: CASSLTGPYEQYF. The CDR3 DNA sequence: TGTGCCAGCAGCTTAACAGGGCCCTACGAGCAGTACTTC.

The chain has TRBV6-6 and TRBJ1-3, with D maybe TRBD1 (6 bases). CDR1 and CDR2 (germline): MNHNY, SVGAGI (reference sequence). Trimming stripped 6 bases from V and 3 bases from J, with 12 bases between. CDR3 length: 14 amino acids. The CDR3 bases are TGTGCCAGCAGGCAACAGGGATTTGGAAACACCATATATTTT. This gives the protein CASRQQGFGNTIYF.